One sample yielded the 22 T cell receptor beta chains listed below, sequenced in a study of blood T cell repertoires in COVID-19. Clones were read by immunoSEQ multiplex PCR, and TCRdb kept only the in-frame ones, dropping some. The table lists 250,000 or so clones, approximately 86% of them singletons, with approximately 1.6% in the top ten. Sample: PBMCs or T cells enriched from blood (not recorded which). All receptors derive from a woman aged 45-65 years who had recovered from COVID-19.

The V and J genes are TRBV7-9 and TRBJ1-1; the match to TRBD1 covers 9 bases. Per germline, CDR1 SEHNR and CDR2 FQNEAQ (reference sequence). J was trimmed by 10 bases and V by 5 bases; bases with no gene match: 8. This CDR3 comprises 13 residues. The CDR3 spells CASSPGPTGGAFF. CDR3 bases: TGTGCCAGCAGCCCGGGCCCGACAGGGGGAGCTTTCTTT.

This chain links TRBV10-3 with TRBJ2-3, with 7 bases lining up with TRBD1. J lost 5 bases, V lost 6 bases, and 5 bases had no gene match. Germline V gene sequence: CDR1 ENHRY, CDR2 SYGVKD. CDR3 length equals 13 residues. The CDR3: CAIRRTGRDTQYF. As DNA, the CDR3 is TGTGCCATCAGAAGGACAGGACGAGATACGCAGTATTTT.

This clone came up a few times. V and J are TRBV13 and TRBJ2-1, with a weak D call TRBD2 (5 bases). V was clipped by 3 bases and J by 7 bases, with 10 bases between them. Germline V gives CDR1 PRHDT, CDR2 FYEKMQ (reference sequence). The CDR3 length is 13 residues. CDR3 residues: CASSFGGWNEQFF. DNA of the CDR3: TGTGCCAGCAGCTTTGGAGGTTGGAATGAGCAGTTCTTC. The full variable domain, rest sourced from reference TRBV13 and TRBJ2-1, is AAGVIQSPRHLIKEKRETATLKCYPIPRHDTVYWYQQGPGQDPQFLISFYEKMQSDKGSIPDRFSAQQFSDYHSELNMSSLELGDSALYFCASSFGGWNEQFFGPGTRLTVL.

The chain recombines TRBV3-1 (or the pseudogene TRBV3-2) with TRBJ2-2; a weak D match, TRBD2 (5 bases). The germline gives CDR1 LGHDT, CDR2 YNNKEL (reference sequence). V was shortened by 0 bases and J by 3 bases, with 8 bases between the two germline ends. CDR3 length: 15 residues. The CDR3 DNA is TGTGCCAGCAGCCAAGATGAGGGTTACACCGGGGAGCTGTTTTTT. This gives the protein CASSQDEGYTGELFF.

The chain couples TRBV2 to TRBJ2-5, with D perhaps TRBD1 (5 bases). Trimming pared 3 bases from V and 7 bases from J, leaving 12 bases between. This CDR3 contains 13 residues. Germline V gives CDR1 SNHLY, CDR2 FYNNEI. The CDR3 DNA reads TGTGCCAGCAGTGACACAGGTGTTGGGACCCAGTACTTC. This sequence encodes CASSDTGVGTQYF.

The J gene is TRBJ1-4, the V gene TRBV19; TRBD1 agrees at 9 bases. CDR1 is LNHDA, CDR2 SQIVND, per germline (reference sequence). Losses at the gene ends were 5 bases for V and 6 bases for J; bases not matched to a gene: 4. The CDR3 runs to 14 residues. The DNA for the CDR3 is TGTGCCAGTAGTTCCTGGGACAGGGATGAAAAACTGTTTTTT. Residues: CASSSWDRDEKLFF.

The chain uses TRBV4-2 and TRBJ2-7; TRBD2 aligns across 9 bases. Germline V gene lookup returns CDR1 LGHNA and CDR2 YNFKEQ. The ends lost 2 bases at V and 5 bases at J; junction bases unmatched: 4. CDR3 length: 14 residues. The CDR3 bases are TGTGCCAGCAGCCAACTGGTAGCGGGGGACGAGCAGTACTTC. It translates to CASSQLVAGDEQYF.

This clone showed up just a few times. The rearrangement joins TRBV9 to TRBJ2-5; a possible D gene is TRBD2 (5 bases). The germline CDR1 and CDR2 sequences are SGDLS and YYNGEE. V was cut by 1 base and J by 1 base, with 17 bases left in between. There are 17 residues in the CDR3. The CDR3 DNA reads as TGTGCCAGCAGCGTAAAAGTATCAGGCAGCGGCCAAGAGACCCAGTACTTC. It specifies CASSVKVSGSGQETQYF. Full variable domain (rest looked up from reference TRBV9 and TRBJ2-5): DSGVTQTPKHLITATGQRVTLRCSPRSGDLSVYWYQQSLDQGLQFLIQYYNGEERAKGNILERFSAQQFPDLHSELNLSSLELGDSALYFCASSVKVSGSGQETQYFGPGTRLLVL.

The CDR3 is CASSLRGIGDYTF. DNA of the CDR3: TGTGCCAGCAGCCTCCGGGGGATTGGGGACTACACCTTC. The chain combines TRBV12-3 or TRBV12-4 with TRBJ1-2, with D possibly matching TRBD1 (5 bases). This CDR3 comprises 13 residues. Trimming left V 6 bases short and J 10 bases short, with 18 bases between.

The CDR3 DNA is TGTGCCAGCAGCTTAAAGGGACAGGGCAATACGCAGTATTTT. As protein: CASSLKGQGNTQYF. The chain has TRBV7-3 and TRBJ2-3, with 9 bases that match TRBD1. The CDR3 spans 14 residues. After removal of 1 base from V and 7 bases from J, the junction contained 3 bases not matched to a gene. Germline V lookup: CDR1 SGHTA, CDR2 FQGTGA.

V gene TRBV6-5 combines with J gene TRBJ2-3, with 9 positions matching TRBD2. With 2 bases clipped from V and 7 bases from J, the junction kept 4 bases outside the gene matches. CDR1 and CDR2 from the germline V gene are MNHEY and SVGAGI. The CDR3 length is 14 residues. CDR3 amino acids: CASSYQREAYTQYF. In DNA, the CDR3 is TGTGCCAGCAGTTACCAGCGGGAGGCCTATACGCAGTATTTT.

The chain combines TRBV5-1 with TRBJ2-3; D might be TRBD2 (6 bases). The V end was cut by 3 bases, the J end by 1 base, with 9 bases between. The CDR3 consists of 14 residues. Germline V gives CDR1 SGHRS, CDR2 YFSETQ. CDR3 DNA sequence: TGCGCCAGCAGCTCTAGCGTGGGCACAGATACGCAGTATTTT. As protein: CASSSSVGTDTQYF.

The CDR3 sequence is CASSFRGLYGYTF. The CDR3 nucleotides are TGTGCCAGCAGCTTTCGGGGATTATATGGCTACACCTTC. This chain connects TRBV11-2 to TRBJ1-2; D is undetermined. Between the trimmed V and J ends, which lost 3 bases and 5 bases, there was a span of 10 bases. Germline CDR1 reads SGHAT; CDR2 reads FQNNGV. CDR3 length: 13 amino acids. Full variable domain (remainder filled in from reference TRBV11-2 and TRBJ1-2): EAGVAQSPRYKIIEKRQSVAFWCNPISGHATLYWYQQILGQGPKLLIQFQNNGVVDDSQLPKDRFSAERLKGVDSTLKIQPAKLEDSAVYLCASSFRGLYGYTFGSGTRLTVV.

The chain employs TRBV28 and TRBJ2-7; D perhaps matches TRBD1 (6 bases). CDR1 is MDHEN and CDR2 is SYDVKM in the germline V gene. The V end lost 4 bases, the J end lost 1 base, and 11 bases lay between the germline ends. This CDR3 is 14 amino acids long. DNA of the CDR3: TGTGCCAGCAGTTCCGGACAGCTATCCTACGAGCAGTACTTC. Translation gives CASSSGQLSYEQYF.

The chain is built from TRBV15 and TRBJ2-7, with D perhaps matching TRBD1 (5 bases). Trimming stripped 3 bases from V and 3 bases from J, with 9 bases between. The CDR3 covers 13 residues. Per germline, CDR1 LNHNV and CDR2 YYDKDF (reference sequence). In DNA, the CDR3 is TGTGCCACCAGCAGCTACAGGCGCTACGAGCAGTACTTC. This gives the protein CATSSYRRYEQYF. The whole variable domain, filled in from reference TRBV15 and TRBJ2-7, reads DAMVIQNPRYQVTQFGKPVTLSCSQTLNHNVMYWYQQKSSQAPKLLFHYYDKDFNNEADTPDNFQSRRPNTSFCFLDIRSPGLGDTAMYLCATSSYRRYEQYFGPGTRLTVT.

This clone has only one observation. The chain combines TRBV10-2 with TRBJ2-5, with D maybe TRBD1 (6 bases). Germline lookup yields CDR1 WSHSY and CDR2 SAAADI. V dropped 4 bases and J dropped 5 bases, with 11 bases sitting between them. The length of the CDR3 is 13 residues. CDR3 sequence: CASSVRGKETQYF. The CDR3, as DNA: TGCGCCAGCAGTGTTAGGGGGAAGGAGACCCAGTACTTC.

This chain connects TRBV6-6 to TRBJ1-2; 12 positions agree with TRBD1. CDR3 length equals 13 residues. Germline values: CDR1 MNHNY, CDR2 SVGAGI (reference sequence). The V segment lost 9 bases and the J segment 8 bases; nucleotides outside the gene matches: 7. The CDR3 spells CASTGDRGLGYTF. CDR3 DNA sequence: TGTGCCAGTACCGGGGACAGGGGGCTCGGCTACACCTTC.

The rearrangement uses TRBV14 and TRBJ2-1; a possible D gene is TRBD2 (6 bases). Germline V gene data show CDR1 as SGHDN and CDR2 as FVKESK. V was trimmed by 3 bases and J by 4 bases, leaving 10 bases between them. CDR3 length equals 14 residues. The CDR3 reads CASSHADYYNEQFF. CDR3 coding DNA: TGTGCCAGCAGCCACGCGGACTATTACAATGAGCAGTTCTTC.

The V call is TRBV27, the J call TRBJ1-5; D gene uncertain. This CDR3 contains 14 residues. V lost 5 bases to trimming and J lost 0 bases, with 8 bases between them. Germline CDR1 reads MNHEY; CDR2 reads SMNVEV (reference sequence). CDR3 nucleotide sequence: TGTGCCAGCAGTCGGGTTAATAGCAATCAGCCCCAGCATTTT. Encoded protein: CASSRVNSNQPQHF.

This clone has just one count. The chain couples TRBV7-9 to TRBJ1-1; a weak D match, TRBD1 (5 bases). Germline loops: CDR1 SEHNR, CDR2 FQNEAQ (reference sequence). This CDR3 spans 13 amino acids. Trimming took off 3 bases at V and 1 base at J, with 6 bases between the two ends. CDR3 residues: CASSFTGNTEAFF. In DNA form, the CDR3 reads TGTGCCAGCAGCTTCACAGGGAACACTGAAGCTTTCTTT.

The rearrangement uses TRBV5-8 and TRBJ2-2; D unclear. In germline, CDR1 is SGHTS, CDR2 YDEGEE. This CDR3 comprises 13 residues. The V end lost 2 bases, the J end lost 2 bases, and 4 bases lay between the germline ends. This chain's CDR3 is CASSLLNTGELFF. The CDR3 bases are TGTGCCAGCAGCTTATTAAACACCGGGGAGCTGTTTTTT.

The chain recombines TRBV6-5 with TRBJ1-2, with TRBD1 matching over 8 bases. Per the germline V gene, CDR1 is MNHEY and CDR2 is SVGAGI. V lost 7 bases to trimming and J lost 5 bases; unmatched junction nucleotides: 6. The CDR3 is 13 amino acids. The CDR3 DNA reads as TGTGCCAGCAACACAGGGGGACGGTATGGCTACACCTTC. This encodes CASNTGGRYGYTF.